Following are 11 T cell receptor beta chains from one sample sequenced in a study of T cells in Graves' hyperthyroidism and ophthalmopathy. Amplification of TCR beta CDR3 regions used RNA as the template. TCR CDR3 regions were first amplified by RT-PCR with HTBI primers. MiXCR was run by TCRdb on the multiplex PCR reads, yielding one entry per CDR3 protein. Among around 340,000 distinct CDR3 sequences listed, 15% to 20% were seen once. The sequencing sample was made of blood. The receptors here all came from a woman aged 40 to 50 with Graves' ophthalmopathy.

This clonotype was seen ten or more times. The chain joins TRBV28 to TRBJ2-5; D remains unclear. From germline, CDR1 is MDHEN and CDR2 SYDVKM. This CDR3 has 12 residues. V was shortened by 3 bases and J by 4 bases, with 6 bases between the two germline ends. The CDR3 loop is CASSFIRETQYF. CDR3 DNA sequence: TGTGCCAGCAGTTTTATCCGAGAGACCCAGTACTTC.

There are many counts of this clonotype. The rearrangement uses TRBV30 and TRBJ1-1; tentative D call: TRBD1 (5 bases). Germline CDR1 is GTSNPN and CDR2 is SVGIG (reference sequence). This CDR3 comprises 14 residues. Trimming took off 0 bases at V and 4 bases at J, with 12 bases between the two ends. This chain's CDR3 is CAWSVLEGITEAFF. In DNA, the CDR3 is TGTGCCTGGAGTGTACTTGAGGGGATCACTGAAGCTTTCTTT.

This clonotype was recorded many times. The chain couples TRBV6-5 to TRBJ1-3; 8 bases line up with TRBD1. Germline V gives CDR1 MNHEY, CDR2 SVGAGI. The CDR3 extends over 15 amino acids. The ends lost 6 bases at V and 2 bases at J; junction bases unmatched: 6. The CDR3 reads CASRGRGQAGNTIYF. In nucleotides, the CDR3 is TGTGCCAGCAGGGGAAGGGGACAGGCTGGAAACACCATATATTTT.

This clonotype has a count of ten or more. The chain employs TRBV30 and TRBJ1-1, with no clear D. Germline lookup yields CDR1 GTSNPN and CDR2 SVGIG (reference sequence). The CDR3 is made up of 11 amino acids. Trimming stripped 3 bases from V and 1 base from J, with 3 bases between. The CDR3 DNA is TGTGCCTGGAGGGGGAACACTGAAGCTTTCTTT. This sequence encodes CAWRGNTEAFF.

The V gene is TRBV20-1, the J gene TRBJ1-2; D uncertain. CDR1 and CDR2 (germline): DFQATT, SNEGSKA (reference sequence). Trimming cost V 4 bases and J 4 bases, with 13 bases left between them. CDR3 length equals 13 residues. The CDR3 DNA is TGCAGTGCTACGTACATAAGTAGCTATGGCTACACCTTC. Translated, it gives CSATYISSYGYTF.

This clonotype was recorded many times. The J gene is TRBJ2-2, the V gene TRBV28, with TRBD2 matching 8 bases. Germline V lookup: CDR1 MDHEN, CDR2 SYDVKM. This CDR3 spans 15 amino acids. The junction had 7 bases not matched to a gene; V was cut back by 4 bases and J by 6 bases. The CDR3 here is CASSSPGLVSGELFF. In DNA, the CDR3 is TGTGCCAGCAGTTCACCGGGACTAGTGTCCGGGGAGCTGTTTTTT.

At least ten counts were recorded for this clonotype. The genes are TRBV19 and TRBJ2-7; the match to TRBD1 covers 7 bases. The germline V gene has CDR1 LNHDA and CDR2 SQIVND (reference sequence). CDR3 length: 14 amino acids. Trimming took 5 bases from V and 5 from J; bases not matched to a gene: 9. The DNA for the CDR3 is TGTGCCAGTAGTCTCAAGACAGGGCCCCACGAGCAGTACTTC. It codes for CASSLKTGPHEQYF.

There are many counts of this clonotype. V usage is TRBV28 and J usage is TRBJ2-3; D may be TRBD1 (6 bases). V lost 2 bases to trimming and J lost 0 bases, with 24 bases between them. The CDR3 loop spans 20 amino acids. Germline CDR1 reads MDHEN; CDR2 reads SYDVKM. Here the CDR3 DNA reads TGTGCCAGCAGTTTAGGTTGGGACATGGGACAAAGTTCTAGCACAGATACGCAGTATTTT. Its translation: CASSLGWDMGQSSSTDTQYF.

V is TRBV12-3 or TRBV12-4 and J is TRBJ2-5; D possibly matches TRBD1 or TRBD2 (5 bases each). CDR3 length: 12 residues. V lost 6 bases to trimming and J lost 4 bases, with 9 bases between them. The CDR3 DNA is TGTGCCAGCAGGGGGGTGGGAGAGACCCAGTACTTC. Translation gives CASRGVGETQYF.

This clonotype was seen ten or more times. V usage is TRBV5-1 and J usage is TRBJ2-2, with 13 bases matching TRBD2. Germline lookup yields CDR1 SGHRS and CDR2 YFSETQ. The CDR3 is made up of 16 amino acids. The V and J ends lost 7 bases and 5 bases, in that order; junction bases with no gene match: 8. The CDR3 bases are TGCGCCAGCGTAACTAGCGGGAGGGCCCCAACCGGGGAGCTGTTTTTT. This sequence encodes CASVTSGRAPTGELFF.

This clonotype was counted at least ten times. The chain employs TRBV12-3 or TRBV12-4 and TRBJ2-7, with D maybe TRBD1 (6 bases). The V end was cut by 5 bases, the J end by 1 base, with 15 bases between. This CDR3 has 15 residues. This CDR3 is CASSKTGTGSYEQYF. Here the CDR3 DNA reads TGTGCCAGCAGTAAAACAGGGACGGGGTCCTACGAGCAGTACTTC.